This TCR beta chain is drawn from a study of T cells in localized non-small cell lung cancer. Study-wide results and limits: Tumor samples were not multi-region, leaving intratumor heterogeneity unexcluded. Measurement of T cell clonality placed uninvolved adjacent lung highest, above the level in tumor. Turning up in adjacent lung were a median around 60 of the top 100 tumor clones.

As for this clone: No antigen is known for it.

Germline V gene sequence: CDR1 MNHEY, CDR2 SMNVEV (reference sequence). The length of the CDR3 is 16 residues. With 1 base clipped from V and 3 bases from J, the junction kept 2 bases outside the gene matches. Method: immunoSEQ multiplex PCR; TCRdb's copy keeps in-frame clones and lacks some. The sample holds tens of thousands of clones, approximately 86% seen once. This receptor was obtained from a man between 40 and 75 years old with stage III lung adenocarcinoma. The input for sequencing was peripheral blood mononuclear cells, taken before any cancer treatment. V and J are TRBV27 and TRBJ2-2; 10 bases align to TRBD2. CDR3 in DNA: TGTGCCAGCAGTTTATTAACTAGCGGGGACACCGGGGAGCTGTTTTTT. It specifies CASSLLTSGDTGELFF.